This entry concerns a single TCR beta chain. The antigen is unknown. Nominal health characterized the donors when sampled, though unrecorded immune exposures were likely. Researchers ran the PCR with 60 Vbeta and 13 Jbeta primers. Here immunoSEQ multiplex PCR was the method, and the copy in TCRdb shows in-frame clones only, minus some. The sample contains 100,000 to 150,000 clones, 85% to 90% of which appear only once. This record belongs to a study of cytomegalovirus exposure and HLA in healthy donors. Study-level points and caveats: The majority of CMV-associated TCR beta chains were reported as apparently HLA-restricted in a later analysis. In a later analysis, TCR beta V- and J-gene trimming was associated with a missense DCLRE1C variant.

Germline lookup yields CDR1 MGHRA and CDR2 YSYEKL. J lost 5 bases, V lost 0 bases, and 8 bases had no gene match. The CDR3 is 17 amino acids. The chain recombines TRBV4-1 with TRBJ2-2; TRBD1 matches at 8 bases. Sequenced: PBMCs. The source of this sequence is a woman in her twenties or thirties in good health and CMV-seronegative. The CDR3 DNA sequence: TGCGCCAGCAGCCAAGATTCGGCAGGGGGCCGGACCGGGGAGCTGTTTTTT. Translating it yields CASSQDSAGGRTGELFF.